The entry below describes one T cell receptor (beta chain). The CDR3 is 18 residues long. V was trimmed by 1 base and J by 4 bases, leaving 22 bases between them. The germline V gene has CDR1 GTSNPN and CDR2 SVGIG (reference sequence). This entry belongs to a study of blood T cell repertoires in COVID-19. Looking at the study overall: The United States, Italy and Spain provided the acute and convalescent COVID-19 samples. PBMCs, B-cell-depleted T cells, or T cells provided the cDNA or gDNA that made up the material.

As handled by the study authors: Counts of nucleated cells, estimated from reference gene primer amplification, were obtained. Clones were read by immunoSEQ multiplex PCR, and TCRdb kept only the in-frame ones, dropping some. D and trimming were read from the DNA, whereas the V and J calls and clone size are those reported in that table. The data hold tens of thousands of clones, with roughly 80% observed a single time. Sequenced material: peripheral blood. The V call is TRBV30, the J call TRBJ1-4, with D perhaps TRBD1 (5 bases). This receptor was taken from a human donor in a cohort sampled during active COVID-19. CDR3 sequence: CAWSAPLPRQNNNEKLFF. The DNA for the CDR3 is TGTGCCTGGAGTGCACCCCTGCCCCGACAGAACAATAATGAAAAACTGTTTTTT.